This entry lists 3 T cell receptor beta chains sequenced from one sample in a study of beta chain features in type 1 diabetes. The isolated RNA, all of it, was reverse transcribed, so expressed TCRB transcripts were what got sequenced. Clones were sequenced by immunoSEQ multiplex PCR, and TCRdb holds only the in-frame ones, with some missing. The sample yields about 390,000 clones, around 10% seen once. These receptors have no known antigen. Study-wide points: All four CD4+ subsets of Type 1 diabetes patients contained TCRB CDR3s that were moderately but significantly shorter.

Sequencing was performed on central memory CD4+ T cells from blood. The receptors were sampled from a man aged 25 to 40 with type 1 diabetes.

This clone has just a few counts. The chain combines TRBV15 with TRBJ1-3, with D uncertain. CDR3 length: 15 amino acids. Germline loops: CDR1 LNHNV, CDR2 YYDKDF (reference sequence). V shed 3 bases and J shed 1 base, with 10 bases lying between them. The CDR3 is CATSREAGSGNTIYF. The CDR3 coding sequence is TGTGCCACCAGCAGGGAGGCGGGATCTGGAAACACCATATATTTT.

There are a few counts of this clone. V and J are TRBV5-1 and TRBJ1-2; D perhaps matches TRBD1 (5 bases). The CDR3 is 16 residues long. From germline, CDR1 is SGHRS and CDR2 YFSETQ. Trimming removed 2 bases at V and 7 bases at J, with 21 bases between. The CDR3 loop is CASSFTGDVGIGGYTF. CDR3 coding DNA: TGCGCCAGCAGCTTTACCGGGGACGTAGGAATCGGTGGCTACACCTTC.

CDR3 DNA: TGTGCCACCAGCAGAGCAACGGTTTCCTACGAGCAGTACTTC. As protein: CATSRATVSYEQYF. The chain joins TRBV15 to TRBJ2-7; D gene ambiguous. Trimming left V 1 base short and J 1 base short, with 8 bases between. The CDR3 is 14 amino acids. Germline CDR1 LNHNV, CDR2 YYDKDF (reference sequence).